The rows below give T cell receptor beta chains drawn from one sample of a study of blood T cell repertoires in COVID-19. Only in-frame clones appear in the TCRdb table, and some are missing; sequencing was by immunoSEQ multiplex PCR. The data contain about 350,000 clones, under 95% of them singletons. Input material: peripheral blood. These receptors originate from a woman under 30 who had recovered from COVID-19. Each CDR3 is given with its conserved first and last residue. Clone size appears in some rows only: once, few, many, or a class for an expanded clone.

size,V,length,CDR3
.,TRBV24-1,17,CATSDTSGRALYETQYF
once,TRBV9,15,CASSVEGQGWTEAFF
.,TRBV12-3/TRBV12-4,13,CASSLARQVRYTF
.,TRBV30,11,CAGTGLEKLFF
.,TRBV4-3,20,CASSPELGTGVSASGNTIYF
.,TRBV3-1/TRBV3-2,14,CASSQGTEDYGYTF
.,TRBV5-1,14,CASSYSGQTYGYTF
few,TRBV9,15,CASSVQGRAGNTIYF
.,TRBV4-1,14,CASSQVGAGYGYTF
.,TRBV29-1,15,CSAQLAGGLTDTQYF
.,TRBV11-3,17,CASSSLAGGPSGDTQYF
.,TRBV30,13,CAWSFLAGNEQFF
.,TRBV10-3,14,CAISEQGGPGELFF
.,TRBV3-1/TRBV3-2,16,CASAHLVPGGASGYTF
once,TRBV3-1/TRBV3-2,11,CASSETGTQYF
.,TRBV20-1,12,CSASLLRDTQYF
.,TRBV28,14,CASSLGSLGNTIYF
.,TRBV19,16,CASSRGLAGVTDTQYF
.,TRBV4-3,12,CASSQKGYGYTF
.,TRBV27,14,CASKITGGNQPQHF
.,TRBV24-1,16,CATSEPRGLMNTEAFF
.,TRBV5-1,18,CASRTLGQGHSGANVLTF
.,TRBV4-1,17,CASSQDLPGGTYNEQFF
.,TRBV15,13,CATGTGYFYGYTF
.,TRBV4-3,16,CASSQDYGGLTDTQYF
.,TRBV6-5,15,CASSYGSVEHYGYTF
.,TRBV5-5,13,CASSFDRNYGYTF
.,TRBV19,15,CASSLGHGGNQPQHF
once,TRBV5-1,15,CASSLDRAEGQPQHF
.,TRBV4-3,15,CASSQDRSVHGGLHF
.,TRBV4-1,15,CASSQGTSESYGYTF
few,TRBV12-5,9,CASGFEAFF
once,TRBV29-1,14,CSVAGLNQPDTQYF
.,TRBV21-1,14,CASGQNRGTDTQYF
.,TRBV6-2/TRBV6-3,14,CASSYGTGVSPLHF
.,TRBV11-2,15,CASSPDATEYNEQFF
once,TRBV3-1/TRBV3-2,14,CASSQVSGTYGYTF
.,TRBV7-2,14,CASSLGASNQPQHF
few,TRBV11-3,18,CASSLRAERVWGREKLFF
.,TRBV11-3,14,CASSPRRTFTEAFF
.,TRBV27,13,CASSSFSTGELFF
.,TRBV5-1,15,CASSPREGTNTEAFF
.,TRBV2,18,CASTVSRDFKTSYNEQFF
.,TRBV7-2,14,CASRDRGFGQPQHF
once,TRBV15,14,CATSKNRIGETQYF
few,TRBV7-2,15,CASSLALPGVDTQYF